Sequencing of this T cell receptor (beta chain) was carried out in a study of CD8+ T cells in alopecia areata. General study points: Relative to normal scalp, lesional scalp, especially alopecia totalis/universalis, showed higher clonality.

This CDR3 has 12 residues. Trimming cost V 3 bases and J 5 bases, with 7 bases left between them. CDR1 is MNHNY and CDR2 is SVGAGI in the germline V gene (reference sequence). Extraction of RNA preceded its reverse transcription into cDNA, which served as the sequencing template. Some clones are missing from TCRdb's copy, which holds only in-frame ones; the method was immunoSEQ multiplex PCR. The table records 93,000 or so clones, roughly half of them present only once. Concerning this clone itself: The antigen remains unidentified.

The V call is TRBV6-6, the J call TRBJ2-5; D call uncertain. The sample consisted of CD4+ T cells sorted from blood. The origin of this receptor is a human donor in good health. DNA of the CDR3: TGTGCCAGCAGTTATAATGGGGAGACCCAGTACTTC. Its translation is CASSYNGETQYF.